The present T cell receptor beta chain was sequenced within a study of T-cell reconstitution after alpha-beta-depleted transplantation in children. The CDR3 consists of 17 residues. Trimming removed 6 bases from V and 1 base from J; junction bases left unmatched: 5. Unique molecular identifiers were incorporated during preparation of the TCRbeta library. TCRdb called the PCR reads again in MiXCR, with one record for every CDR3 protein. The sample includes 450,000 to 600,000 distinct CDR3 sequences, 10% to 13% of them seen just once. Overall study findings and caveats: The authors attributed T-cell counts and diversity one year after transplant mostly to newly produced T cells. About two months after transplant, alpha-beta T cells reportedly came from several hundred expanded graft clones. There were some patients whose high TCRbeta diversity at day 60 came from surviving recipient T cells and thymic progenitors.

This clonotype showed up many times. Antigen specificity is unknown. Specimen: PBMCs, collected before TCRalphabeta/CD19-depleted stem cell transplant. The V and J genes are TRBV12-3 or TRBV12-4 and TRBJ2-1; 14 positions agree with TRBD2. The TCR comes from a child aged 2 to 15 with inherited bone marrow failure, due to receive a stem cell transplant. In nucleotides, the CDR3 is TGTGCCAGCAGAGGGACTAGCGGGAGAGGGTCCTACAATGAGCAGTTCTTC. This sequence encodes CASRGTSGRGSYNEQFF.